This T cell receptor beta chain was sequenced for a study of T cell responses to AZD1222 COVID-19 vaccine. Study observations and caveats: In a largely white British group with more females than males, clonal diversity was possibly underestimated.

Second-dose groups at about 4 or about 12 weeks were pooled. The CDR3 has 13 amino acids. Trimming left V 6 bases short and J 4 bases short, with 9 bases between. Here immunoSEQ multiplex PCR was the method, and the copy in TCRdb shows in-frame clones only, minus some. The sample comprises around 99,000 clones, around nine tenths of which are singletons, and 5% to 7.5% rests with the top ten. Worth noting for this clone: The antigen is unknown.

The sequence was obtained from an adult who received the AZD1222 COVID-19 vaccine. The specimen comprised peripheral blood, sampled 28 days after the second AZD1222 dose. The V call is TRBV12-3 or TRBV12-4, the J call TRBJ1-4; maybe TRBD1 (5 bases). The CDR3, as DNA: TGTGCCAGCAGGGGACGGAGTAATGAAAAACTGTTTTTT. Translated: CASRGRSNEKLFF.